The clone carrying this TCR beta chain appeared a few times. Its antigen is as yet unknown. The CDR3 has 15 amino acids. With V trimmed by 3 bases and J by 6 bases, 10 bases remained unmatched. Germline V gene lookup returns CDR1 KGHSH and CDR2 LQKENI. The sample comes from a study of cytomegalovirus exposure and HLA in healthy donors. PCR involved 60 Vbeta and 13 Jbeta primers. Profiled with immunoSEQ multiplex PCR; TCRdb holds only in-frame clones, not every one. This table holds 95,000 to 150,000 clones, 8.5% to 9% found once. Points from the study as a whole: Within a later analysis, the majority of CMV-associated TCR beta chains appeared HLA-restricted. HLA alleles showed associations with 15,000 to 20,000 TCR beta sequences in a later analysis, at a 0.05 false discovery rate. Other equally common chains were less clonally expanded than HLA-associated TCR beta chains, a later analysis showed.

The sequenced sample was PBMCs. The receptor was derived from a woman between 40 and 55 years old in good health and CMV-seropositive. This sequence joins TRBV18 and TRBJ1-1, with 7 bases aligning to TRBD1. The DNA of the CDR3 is TGTGCCAGCTCACCTTCCACAGGGGAAAGAGCTGAAGCTTTCTTT. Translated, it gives CASSPSTGERAEAFF.